This T cell receptor beta chain was documented in a study of CXCR3-negative and CXCR3-positive naive CD8 T cells. General study points: Surface CD5 matched across naive subsets, and TRB CDR3 properties served to infer TCR strength. CXCR3-positive naive cells had more hydrophobic TRB CDR3s than CXCR3-negative naive cells.

The CDR3 runs 14 residues. Per the germline V gene, CDR1 is SEHNR and CDR2 is FQNEAQ (reference sequence). Comments on this clonotype: Its antigen is as yet unknown.

TRB cDNA libraries were made by UMI-labeled 5' RACE. TCRdb reprocessed the 5' RACE reads, keeping one entry per CDR3 protein, no DNA. The sample has around 110,000 distinct CDR3 sequences. The sequenced sample consisted of naive CXCR3+ CD8+ T cells from blood. Documented subset: CD45RO-CCR7+CD27+CD95- naive CD8+ T cells expressing CXCR3 (TNR3+). The V and J genes are TRBV7-9 and TRBJ1-1. This receptor was obtained from a human donor in good health. Some clones in this sample may be carry-over from other donors' samples. CDR3 protein: CASSLAPANTEAFF.